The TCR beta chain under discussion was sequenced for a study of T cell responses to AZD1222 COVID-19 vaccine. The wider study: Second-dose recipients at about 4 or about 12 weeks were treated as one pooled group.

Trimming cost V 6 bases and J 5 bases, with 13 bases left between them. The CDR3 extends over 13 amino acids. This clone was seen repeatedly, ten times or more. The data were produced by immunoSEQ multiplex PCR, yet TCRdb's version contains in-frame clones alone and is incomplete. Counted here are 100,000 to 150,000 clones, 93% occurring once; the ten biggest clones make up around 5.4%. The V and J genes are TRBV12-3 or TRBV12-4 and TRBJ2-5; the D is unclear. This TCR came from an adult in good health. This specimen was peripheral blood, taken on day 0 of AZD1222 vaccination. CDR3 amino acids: CASSPLGPETQYF. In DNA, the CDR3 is TGTGCCAGCAGCCCCCTTGGGCCGGAGACCCAGTACTTC.